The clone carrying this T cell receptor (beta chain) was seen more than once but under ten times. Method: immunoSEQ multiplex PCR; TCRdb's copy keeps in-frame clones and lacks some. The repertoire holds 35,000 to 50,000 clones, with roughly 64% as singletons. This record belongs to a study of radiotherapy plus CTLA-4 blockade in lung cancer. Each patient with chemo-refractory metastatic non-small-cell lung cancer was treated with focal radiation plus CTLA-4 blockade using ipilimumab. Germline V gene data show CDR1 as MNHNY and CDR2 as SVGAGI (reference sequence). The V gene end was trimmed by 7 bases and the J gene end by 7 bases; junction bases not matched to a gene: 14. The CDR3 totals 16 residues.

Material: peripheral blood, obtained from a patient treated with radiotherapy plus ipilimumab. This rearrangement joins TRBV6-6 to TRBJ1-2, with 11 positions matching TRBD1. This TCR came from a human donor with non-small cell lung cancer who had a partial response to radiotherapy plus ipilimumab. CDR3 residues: CASTQGAGQGAGGYTF. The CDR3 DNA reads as TGTGCCAGCACCCAGGGGGCCGGACAGGGGGCCGGTGGCTACACCTTC.